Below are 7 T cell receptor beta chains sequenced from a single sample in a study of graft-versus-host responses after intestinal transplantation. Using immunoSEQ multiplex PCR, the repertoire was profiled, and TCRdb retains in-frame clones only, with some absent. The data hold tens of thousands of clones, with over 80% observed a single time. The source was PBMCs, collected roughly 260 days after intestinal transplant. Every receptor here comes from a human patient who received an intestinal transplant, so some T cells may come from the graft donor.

CDR3 residues: CAWSEGNEKLFF. DNA for the CDR3: TGTGCCTGGAGTGAAGGGAATGAAAAACTGTTTTTT. This chain joins TRBV30 and TRBJ1-4; no reliable D call. V dropped 1 base and J dropped 5 bases, with 5 bases sitting between them. The CDR3 has 12 residues. Germline values: CDR1 GTSNPN, CDR2 SVGIG (reference sequence).

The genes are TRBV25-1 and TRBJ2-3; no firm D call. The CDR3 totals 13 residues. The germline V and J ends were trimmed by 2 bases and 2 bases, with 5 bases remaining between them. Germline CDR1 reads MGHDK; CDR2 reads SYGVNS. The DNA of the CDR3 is TGTGCCAGCAGTGAAGTGAACACAGATACGCAGTATTTT. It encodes CASSEVNTDTQYF. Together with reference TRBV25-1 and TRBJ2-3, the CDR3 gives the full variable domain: EADIYQTPRYLVIGTGKKITLECSQTMGHDKMYWYQQDPGMELHLIHYSYGVNSTEKGDLSSESTVSRIRTEHFPLTLESARPSHTSQYLCASSEVNTDTQYFGPGTRLTVL.

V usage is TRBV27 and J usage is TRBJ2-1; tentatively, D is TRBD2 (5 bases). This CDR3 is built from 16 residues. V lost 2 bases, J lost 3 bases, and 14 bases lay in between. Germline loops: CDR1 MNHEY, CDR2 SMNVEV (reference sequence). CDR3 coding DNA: TGTGCCAGCAGTTTAGAGGACGGGAACGGCTACAATGAGCAGTTCTTC. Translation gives CASSLEDGNGYNEQFF.

The CDR3 coding sequence is TGTGCCAGCAGCTTTTCGGGTGGATACAACTACAATGAGCAGTTCTTC. This sequence encodes CASSFSGGYNYNEQFF. The chain carries TRBV7-9 and TRBJ2-1; the D is unclear. The V gene's germline CDR1 is SEHNR and CDR2 FQNEAQ (reference sequence). Trimming pared 3 bases from V and 3 bases from J, leaving 15 bases between. The CDR3 loop spans 16 amino acids.

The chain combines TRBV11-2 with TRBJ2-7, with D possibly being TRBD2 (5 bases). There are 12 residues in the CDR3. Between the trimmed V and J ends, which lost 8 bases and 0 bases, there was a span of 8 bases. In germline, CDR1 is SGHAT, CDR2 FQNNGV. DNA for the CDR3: TGTGCCAGCGAGGGCATCTCCTACGAGCAGTACTTC. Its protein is CASEGISYEQYF.

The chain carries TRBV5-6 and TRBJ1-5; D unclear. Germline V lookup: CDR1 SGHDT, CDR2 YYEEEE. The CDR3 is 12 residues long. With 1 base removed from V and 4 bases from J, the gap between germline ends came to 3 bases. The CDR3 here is CASSLRNQPQHF. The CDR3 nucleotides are TGTGCCAGCAGCTTGCGGAATCAGCCCCAGCATTTT.

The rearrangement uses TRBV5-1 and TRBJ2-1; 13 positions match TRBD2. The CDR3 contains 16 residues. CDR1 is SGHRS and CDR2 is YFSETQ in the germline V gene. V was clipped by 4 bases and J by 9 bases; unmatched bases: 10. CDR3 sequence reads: CASSPGLAGVVVEQFF. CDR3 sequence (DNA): TGCGCCAGCAGCCCTGGACTAGCGGGAGTTGTGGTTGAGCAGTTCTTC. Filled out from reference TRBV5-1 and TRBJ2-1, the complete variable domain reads KAGVTQTPRYLIKTRGQQVTLSCSPISGHRSVSWYQQTPGQGLQFLFEYFSETQRNKGNFPGRFSGRQFSNSRSEMNVSTLELGDSALYLCASSPGLAGVVVEQFFGPGTRLTVL.